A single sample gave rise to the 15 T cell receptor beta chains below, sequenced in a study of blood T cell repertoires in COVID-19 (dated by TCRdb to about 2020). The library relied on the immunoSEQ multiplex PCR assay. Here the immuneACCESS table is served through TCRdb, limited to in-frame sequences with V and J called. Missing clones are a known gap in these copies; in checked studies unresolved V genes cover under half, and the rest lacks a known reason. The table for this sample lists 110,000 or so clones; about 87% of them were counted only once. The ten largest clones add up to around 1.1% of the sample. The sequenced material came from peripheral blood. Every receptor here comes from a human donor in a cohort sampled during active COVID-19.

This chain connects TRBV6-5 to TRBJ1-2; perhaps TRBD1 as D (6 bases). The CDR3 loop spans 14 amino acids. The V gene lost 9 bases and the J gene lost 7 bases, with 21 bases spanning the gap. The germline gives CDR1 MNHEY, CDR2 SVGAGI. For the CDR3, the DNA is TGTGCCAGATCCCTGGACAGCCCAGAGGTTGGCTACACCTTC. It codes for CARSLDSPEVGYTF.

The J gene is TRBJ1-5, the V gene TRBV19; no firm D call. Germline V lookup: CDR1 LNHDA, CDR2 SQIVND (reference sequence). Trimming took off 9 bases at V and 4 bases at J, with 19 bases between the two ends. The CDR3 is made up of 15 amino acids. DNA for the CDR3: TGTGCCAGCCGGCTAGCGGACGCCCGGAATCAGCCCCAGCATTTT. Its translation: CASRLADARNQPQHF.

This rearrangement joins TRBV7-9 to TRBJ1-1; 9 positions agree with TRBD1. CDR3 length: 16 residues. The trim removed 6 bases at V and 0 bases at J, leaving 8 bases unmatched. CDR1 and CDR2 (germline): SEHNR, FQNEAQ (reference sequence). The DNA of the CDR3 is TGTGCCAGCAGTCGGGACAGGGACCCCTTGAACACTGAAGCTTTCTTT. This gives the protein CASSRDRDPLNTEAFF.

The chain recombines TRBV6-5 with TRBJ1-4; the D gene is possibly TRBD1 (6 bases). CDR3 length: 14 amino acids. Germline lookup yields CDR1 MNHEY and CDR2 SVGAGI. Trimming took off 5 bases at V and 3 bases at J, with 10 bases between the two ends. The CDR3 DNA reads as TGTGCCAGCAGTAGGGGGTCGGCTAATGAAAAACTGTTTTTT. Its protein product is CASSRGSANEKLFF.

CDR3 in DNA: TGTGCCAGCAGCTTCGAGGGAGGCTATGGCTACACCTTC. This codes for CASSFEGGYGYTF. The rearrangement joins TRBV5-5 to TRBJ1-2, with no clear D. Germline loops: CDR1 SGHKS, CDR2 YYEKEE (reference sequence). The CDR3 covers 13 residues. Deletions cut 2 bases from V and 4 bases from J, with 9 bases between.

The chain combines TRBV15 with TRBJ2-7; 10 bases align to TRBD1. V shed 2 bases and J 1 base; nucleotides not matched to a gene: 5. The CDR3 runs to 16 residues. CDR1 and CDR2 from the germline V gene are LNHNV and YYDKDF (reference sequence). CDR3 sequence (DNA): TGTGCCACCAGCAGACAACCGGGACAGGGGTCCTACGAGCAGTACTTC. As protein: CATSRQPGQGSYEQYF.

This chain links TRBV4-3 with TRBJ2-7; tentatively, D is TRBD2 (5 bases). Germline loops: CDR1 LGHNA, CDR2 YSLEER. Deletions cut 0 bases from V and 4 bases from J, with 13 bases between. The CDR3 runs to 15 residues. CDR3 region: CASSQEFLDSYEQYF. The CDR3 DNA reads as TGCGCCAGCAGCCAAGAGTTTCTGGACTCGTACGAGCAGTACTTC.

The CDR3 sequence: CASSQDPRGAYEQYF. CDR3 nucleotides: TGCGCCAGCAGCCAAGATCCCAGGGGGGCCTACGAGCAGTACTTC. V is TRBV4-3 and J is TRBJ2-7; possible D gene TRBD1, 7 bases. Trimming cost V 0 bases and J 2 bases, with 11 bases left between them. This CDR3 has 15 residues. The germline gives CDR1 LGHNA, CDR2 YSLEER.

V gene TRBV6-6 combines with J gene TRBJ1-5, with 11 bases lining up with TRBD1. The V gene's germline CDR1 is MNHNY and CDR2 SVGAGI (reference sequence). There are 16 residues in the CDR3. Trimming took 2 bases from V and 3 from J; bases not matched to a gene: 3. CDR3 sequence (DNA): TGTGCCAGCAGTTACAGGGACAGGGGGTACAATCAGCCCCAGCATTTT. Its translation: CASSYRDRGYNQPQHF.

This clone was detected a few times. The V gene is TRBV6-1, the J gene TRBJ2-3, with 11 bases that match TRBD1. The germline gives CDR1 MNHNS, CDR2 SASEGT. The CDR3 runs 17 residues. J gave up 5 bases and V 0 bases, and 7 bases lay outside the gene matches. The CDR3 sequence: CASSEAFGGTGGDTQYF. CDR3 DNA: TGTGCCAGCAGTGAAGCATTTGGAGGGACAGGGGGAGATACGCAGTATTTT.

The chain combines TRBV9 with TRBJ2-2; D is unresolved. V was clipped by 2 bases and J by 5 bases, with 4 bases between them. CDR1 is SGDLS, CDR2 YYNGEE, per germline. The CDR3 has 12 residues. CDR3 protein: CASSVLTGELFF. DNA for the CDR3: TGTGCCAGCAGCGTCCTGACCGGGGAGCTGTTTTTT.

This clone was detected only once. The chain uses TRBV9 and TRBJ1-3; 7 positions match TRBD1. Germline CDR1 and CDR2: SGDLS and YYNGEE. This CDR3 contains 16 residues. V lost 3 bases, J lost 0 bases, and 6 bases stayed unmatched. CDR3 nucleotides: TGTGCCAGCAGCGCCAGGGGGACAGCCTCTGGAAACACCATATATTTT. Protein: CASSARGTASGNTIYF.

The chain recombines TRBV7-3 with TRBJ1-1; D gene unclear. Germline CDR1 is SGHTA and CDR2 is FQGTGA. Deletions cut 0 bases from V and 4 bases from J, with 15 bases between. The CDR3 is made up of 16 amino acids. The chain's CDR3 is CASSLTAQRVGTEAFF. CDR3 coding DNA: TGTGCCAGCAGCTTAACGGCCCAGCGGGTCGGCACTGAAGCTTTCTTT.

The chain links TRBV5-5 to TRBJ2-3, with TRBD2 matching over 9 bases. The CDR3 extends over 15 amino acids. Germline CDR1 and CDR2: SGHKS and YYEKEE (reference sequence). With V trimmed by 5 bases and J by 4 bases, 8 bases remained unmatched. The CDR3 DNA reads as TGTGCCAGCAGTTACACCAGCGGGAGGCCAGATACGCAGTATTTT. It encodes CASSYTSGRPDTQYF.

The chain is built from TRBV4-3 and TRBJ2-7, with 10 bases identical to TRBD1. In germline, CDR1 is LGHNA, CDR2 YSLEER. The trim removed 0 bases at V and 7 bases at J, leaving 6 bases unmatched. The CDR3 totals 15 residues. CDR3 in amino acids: CASSQDRTGGGEQYF. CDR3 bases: TGCGCCAGCAGCCAAGACCGGACAGGGGGTGGGGAGCAGTACTTC.